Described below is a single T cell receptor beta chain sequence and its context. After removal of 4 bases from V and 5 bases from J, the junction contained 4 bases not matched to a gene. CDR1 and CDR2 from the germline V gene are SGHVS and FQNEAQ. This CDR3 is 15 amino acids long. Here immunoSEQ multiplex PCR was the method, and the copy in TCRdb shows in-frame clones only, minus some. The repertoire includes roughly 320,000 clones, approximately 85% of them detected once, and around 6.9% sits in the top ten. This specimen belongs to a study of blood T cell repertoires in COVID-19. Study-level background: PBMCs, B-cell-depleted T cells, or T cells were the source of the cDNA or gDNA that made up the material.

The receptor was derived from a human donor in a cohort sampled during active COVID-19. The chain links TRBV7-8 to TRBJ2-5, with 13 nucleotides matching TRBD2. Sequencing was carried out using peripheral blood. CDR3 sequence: CASSSLAGGRETQYF. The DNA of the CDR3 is TGTGCCAGCAGCTCACTAGCGGGGGGGCGGGAGACCCAGTACTTC.